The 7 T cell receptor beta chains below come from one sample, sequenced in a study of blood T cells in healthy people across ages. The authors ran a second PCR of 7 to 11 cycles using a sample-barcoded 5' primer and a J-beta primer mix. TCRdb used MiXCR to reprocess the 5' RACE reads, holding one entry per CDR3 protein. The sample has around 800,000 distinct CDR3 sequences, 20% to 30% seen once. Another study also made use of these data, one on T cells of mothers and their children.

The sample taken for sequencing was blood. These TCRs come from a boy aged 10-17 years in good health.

The chain's CDR3 is CASSLVWGPSGEYF. Written as DNA, the CDR3 is TGTGCCAGCAGCTTAGTATGGGGCCCTAGCGGGGAATACTTC. This chain links TRBV7-2 with TRBJ2-5; 9 bases line up with TRBD2. Germline V lookup: CDR1 SGHTA, CDR2 FQGNSA. The CDR3 sequence is 14 residues long. J was trimmed by 14 bases and V by 1 base; bases with no gene match: 11.

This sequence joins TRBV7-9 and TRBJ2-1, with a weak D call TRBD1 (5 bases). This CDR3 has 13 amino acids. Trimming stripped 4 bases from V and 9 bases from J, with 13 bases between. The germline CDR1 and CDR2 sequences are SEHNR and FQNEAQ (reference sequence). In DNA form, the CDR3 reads TGTGCCAGCAGCTCCCAGGGTCACGGTGAGCAGTTCTTC. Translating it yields CASSSQGHGEQFF.

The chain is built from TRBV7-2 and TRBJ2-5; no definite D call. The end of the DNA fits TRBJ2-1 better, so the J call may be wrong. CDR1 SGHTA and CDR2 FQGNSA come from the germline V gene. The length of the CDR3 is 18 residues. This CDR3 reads CASSPSRLGHLRTNEQFF. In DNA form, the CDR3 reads TGTGCCAGCAGCCCGAGTAGGTTGGGCCACTTACGGACGAATGAGCAGTTCTTC.

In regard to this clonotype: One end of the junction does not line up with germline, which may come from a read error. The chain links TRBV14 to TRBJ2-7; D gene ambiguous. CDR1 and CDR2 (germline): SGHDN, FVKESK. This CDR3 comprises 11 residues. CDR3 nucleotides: TGTGCCAGCAGCCAAGGGTTAGCTCGGATCTTC. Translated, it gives CASSQGLARIF.

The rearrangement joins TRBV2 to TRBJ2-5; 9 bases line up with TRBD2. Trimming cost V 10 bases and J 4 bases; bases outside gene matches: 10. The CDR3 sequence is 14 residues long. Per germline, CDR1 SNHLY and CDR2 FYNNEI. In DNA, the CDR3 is TGTGCCACCGGACTAGCGCGGCAGGGAGAGACCCAGTACTTC. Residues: CATGLARQGETQYF.

CDR3 region: CASSRQGNYGYTF. The CDR3, as DNA: TGTGCCAGCAGCCGACAGGGAAACTATGGCTACACCTTC. The chain has TRBV6-5 and TRBJ1-2; 7 bases match TRBD1. The CDR3 is made up of 13 amino acids. The V and J ends lost 6 bases and 2 bases, in that order; junction bases with no gene match: 3. Germline V lookup: CDR1 MNHEY, CDR2 SVGAGI.

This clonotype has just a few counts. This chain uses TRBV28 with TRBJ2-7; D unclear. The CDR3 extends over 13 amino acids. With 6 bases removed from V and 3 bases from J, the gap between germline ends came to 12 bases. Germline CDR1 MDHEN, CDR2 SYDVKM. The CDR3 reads CASRPTLNYEQYF. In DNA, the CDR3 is TGTGCCAGCAGGCCGACACTCAACTACGAGCAGTACTTC.